The sequence of this T cell receptor beta chain was determined in a study of T cells in Graves' hyperthyroidism and ophthalmopathy. Germline V gene lookup returns CDR1 SEHNR and CDR2 FQNEAQ (reference sequence). The CDR3 has 21 amino acids. The junction had 21 bases not matched to a gene; V was cut back by 5 bases and J by 7 bases. Amplification targeted TCR beta CDR3 regions from RNA transcripts. The study used the HTBI primer set for a first-round RT-PCR of the TCR CDR3. TCRdb independently ran MiXCR on the multiplex PCR reads; one entry per CDR3 protein. The sample consists of 650,000 to 850,000 distinct CDR3 sequences, roughly a sixth of them appearing once.

This chain joins TRBV7-9 and TRBJ2-1, with 15 nucleotides matching TRBD2. This clonotype originated in a woman aged 50 to 60 with Graves' hyperthyroidism that later progressed to Graves' ophthalmopathy. The sample taken for sequencing was blood. For the CDR3, the DNA is TGTGCCAGCAGCCCAAGAGTCTTTGGGACTAGCGGGGGGTCAGGTAGAAATGAGCAGTTCTTC. Translated, it gives CASSPRVFGTSGGSGRNEQFF.